This T cell receptor beta chain was identified in a study of cytomegalovirus exposure and HLA in healthy donors. Looked up from germline, CDR1 is MNHEY and CDR2 is SMNVEV (reference sequence). CDR3 length equals 13 residues. V was trimmed by 3 bases and J by 1 base, leaving 7 bases between them. The PCR ran on 60 Vbeta and 13 Jbeta primers. Generated by immunoSEQ multiplex PCR, the TCRdb table keeps only in-frame clones and is missing some. The sample holds 150,000 to 160,000 clones, 60% to 85% seen once. Concerning this clone: The antigen is not known.

Study-level findings and limits: For most TCR beta V segments, an earlier analysis put the productive rate at about 87% or about 30% of the time. Later, an analysis found that common viral pathogens appeared to be linked with several of the most significant clusters. Among immune exposure information, only CMV serostatus was available.

Every donor was a healthy person donating bone marrow. The J gene is TRBJ2-7, the V gene TRBV27; D may be TRBD1 (5 bases). The clonotype originates from a woman aged 35 to 49 in good health and CMV-seronegative. The sample consisted of PBMCs. The CDR3 here is CASSFDRSYEQYF. The DNA for the CDR3 is TGTGCCAGCAGTTTCGACAGATCCTACGAGCAGTACTTC.